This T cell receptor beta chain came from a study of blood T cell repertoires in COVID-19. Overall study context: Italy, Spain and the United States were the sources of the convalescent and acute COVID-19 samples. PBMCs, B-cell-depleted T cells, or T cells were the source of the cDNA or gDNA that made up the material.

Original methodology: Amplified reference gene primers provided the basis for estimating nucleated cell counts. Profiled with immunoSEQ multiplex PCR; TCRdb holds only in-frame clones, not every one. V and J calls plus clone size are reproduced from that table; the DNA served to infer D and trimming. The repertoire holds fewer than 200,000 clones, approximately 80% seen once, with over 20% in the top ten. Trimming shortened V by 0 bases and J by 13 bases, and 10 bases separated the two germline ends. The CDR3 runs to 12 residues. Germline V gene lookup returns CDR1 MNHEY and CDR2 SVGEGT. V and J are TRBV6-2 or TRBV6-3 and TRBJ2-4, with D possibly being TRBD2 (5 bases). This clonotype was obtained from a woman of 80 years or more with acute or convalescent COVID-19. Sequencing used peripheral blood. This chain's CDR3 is CASSYSPGVQYF. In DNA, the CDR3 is TGTGCCAGCAGTTACTCCCCCGGGGTCCAGTACTTC.